This paragraph reports one T cell receptor beta chain. This clonotype was seen more than once but under ten times. The specificity of this receptor is unknown. Nothing much larger sits one base from this clone, and base qualities are not available. Including the terminal cysteine and phenylalanine, the CDR3 comprises 15 residues. Here the CDR3 DNA is all that survives: 45 bases in frame from base 1. CDR1 is given as SGHRS and CDR2 as YFSETQ, both from the germline V gene. Trimming at the junction amounts to 1 base on V and 3 bases on J, and the germline ends lie 13 bases apart. The entry originates in a study of blood T cells in healthy people across ages (dated by TCRdb to about 2015). Concerning the study at large: Template switching captured roughly one uniquely barcoded TCR beta cDNA molecule per two T cells in model experiments. To track age-related changes in TCR beta repertoire diversity, the study relied on deep sequencing normalized with unique cDNA molecular identifiers. Donors were grouped into four age groups: young (average roughly 15 years), middle-aged (less than 40), aged (around 60) and long-lived (around 80). Donors of different ages were randomly distributed across sequencing lanes to avoid experimental bias. Two additional independent replicas of 1 million unique cDNA reads from the same blood draw were analyzed for two donors (one aged 18 to 30 and one aged 80 or older). General conclusions and limits of the study: Compared with the aged group, more naive CD4+ T cells, fewer expanded clones and increased TCR diversity were shown by the long-lived group, suggesting age selection. Conclusive comparison of naive and antigen-experienced compartments was prevented by the profiling of bulk unsorted PBMCs. The CMV infection status of donors was not known, potentially confounding age-related changes in expanded clonotypes. Estimates of total diversity from one million sequenced T cells were regarded as lower bounds and underestimates. The percentage of naive T cells measured by flow cytometry correlated strongly with observed TCR beta diversity. Observed TCR beta diversity per million T cells fell roughly linearly with age, and a significant reduction was already apparent by age roughly 40.

Donors were about 36 systemically healthy Caucasian individuals from Russia aged roughly 6 to 100 years. About 9.1 milliliters of peripheral blood were collected from each donor into EDTA-treated Vacutainer tubes. Ficoll-Paque density-gradient centrifugation was used to isolate PBMCs, with at least 6 million obtained per sample. Trizol reagent was used to extract total RNA from PBMCs, with at least 6 micrograms per sample. For every donor, an aliquot of PBMCs went through flow cytometry to measure the percentages of naive CD45RAhigh/CD27high T cells. The library relied on 5' RACE. TCRdb shows the sequencer as Illumina HiSeq 2500. A second PCR of roughly 6 to 12 cycles was performed with a sample-barcoded 5' primer and a J-beta primer mix. A unique molecular identifier was introduced onto each TCR beta cDNA molecule by a template-switch 5' adaptor carrying 12 random nucleotides. At least 3 million CDR3-containing paired-end reads were obtained from each sample. First-strand cDNA was synthesized from all RNA with the Mint cDNA synthesis kit, primed by a TRBC-specific oligonucleotide. All cDNA was treated with uracil-DNA glycosylase and then went through a first 18-cycle PCR with the universal primers M1SS and BC2_uni_R. The authors' pipeline ran thus. Normalization of each sample was performed by random selection of 1 million high-quality reads, each carrying a distinct molecular identifier. Instead of being binned into consensus sequences, reads that shared molecular identifiers were thrown out. CDR3 identification, clonotype clustering and error correction used MiTCR with a Q25 quality threshold and the strictest error-elimination algorithm. Lower-bound total TCR beta diversity was estimated with a nonparametric unseen species model using Euler transformation. In-frame beta chains were kept once TCRdb had trimmed the public reads at Q25 with fastp and called clones with MiXCR. Rows with one shared CDR3 protein collapse into an entry with the most common genes and DNA. None of the V and J calls come from the authors' own analysis; TCRdb made them. The sample data list around 850,000 distinct CDR3 sequences, and around 36% of these were observed just once. In total, the top ten clones hold roughly 13% of the sample.

The sample taken for sequencing was blood. The receptor comes from a man aged 18-30 years in good health. The chain uses TRBV5-1 and TRBJ1-1; no D segment can be confidently identified. The CDR3 has the sequence CASSLLRVSDTEAFF. DNA sequence: TGCGCCAGCAGCTTGCTGCGGGTGTCGGACACTGAAGCTTTCTTT.